This is a list of T cell receptor beta chains from one sample in a study of blood T cell repertoires in COVID-19. Sequencing was performed with immunoSEQ multiplex PCR; in TCRdb, only in-frame clones are kept and a portion is missing. The repertoire consists of roughly 120,000 clones, with roughly nine tenths occurring once and the leading ten covering roughly 5%. The sequenced sample consisted of peripheral blood. The receptors were gathered from a man aged 55-75 years with COVID-19, enrolled during active disease. Both conserved end residues are part of each CDR3. A D gene is named only where the DNA matches it firmly. Rows may omit the clone size; those that give it use once, few, many or a size class.

j_call v_call d_call clone_size cdr3_nt cdr3_aa
TRBJ2-3 TRBV27 TRBD2 NA TGTGCCAGCAGTTTAGCGGGAGGGCCTTCAAGGGGCACAGATACGCAGTATTTT CASSLAGGPSRGTDTQYF
TRBJ2-7 TRBV30 TRBD2 NA TGTGCCTGGAGCCTTGTAGCGGGAGGGAGGGGAGAGCAGTACTTC CAWSLVAGGRGEQYF
TRBJ2-5 TRBV7-9 TRBD2 NA TGTGCCAGCAGCTTTCCGGGACTACCCAAGACCCAGTACTTC CASSFPGLPKTQYF
TRBJ2-7 TRBV7-9 TRBD2 NA TGTGCCAGCAGCTTAGCCGGGACTACCTACGAGCAGTACTTC CASSLAGTTYEQYF
TRBJ1-2 TRBV5-1 NA once TGCGCCAGCAGCTTGGGATTAACAGGATATGGCTACACCTTC CASSLGLTGYGYTF
TRBJ2-2 TRBV29-1 NA NA TGCAGCGCCCGAAGAGATGGGACTGACACCGGGGAGCTGTTTTTT CSARRDGTDTGELFF
TRBJ2-3 TRBV14 NA NA TGTGCCAGCAGCCAAAACTACGGCGATACGCAGTATTTT CASSQNYGDTQYF
TRBJ1-1 TRBV19 TRBD1 NA TGTGCCAGTAGTAAAGGACAGGGTACCACTGAAGCTTTCTTT CASSKGQGTTEAFF
TRBJ2-1 TRBV7-3 NA NA TGTGCCAGCAGCTTGGGGAGAAACAATGAGCAGTTCTTC CASSLGRNNEQFF
TRBJ2-7 TRBV2 NA NA TGTGCCAGCAAGTTCTCTCCAGGATCCTACGAGCAGTACTTC CASKFSPGSYEQYF
TRBJ2-7 TRBV7-9 TRBD2 NA TGTGCCAGCAGCTTAGCGCGTGGACTAGCGGGAGTTCCTGCTTACGAGCAGTACTTC CASSLARGLAGVPAYEQYF
TRBJ2-2 TRBV19 TRBD2 NA TGTGCCAGTAGGGGACTAATCGCCGGGGAGCTGTTTTTT CASRGLIAGELFF
TRBJ2-7 TRBV27 NA NA TGTGCCAGCAGTACCCGGCGGAAAGCCTACGAGCAGTACTTC CASSTRRKAYEQYF
TRBJ2-3 TRBV7-3 TRBD1 NA TGTGCCAGCAGCCCGGACAGGGGTGATACGCAGTATTTT CASSPDRGDTQYF
TRBJ1-2 TRBV6-2/TRBV6-3 NA NA TGTGCCAGCAGTTACGACAGGTTTCGGGACTATGGCTACACCTTC CASSYDRFRDYGYTF
TRBJ2-7 TRBV18 TRBD2 NA TGTGCCAGCTCACCACTACTAGCGGGCAGCTCCTACGAGCAGTACTTC CASSPLLAGSSYEQYF
TRBJ1-1 TRBV2 TRBD1 few TGTGCCAGCAATGGACAGGCTGGGAACACTGAAGCTTTCTTT CASNGQAGNTEAFF
TRBJ2-1 TRBV2 TRBD2 NA TGTGCCAGCAGTGAAAGGACTAGCGGGAGTCATTGGAATGAGCAGTTCTTC CASSERTSGSHWNEQFF
TRBJ2-1 TRBV24-1 TRBD1 NA TGTGCCACCAGTGACCGGGACAGTGAGGGTGGCAATGAGCAGTTCTTC CATSDRDSEGGNEQFF
TRBJ1-3 TRBV3-1/TRBV3-2 NA once TGTGCCAGCAGCCAACTTGCAGGGCGCCGCTCTGGAAACACCATATATTTT CASSQLAGRRSGNTIYF
TRBJ1-1 TRBV18 NA once TGTGCCAGCTCCTCACAGGAACGGAACACTGAAGCTTTCTTT CASSSQERNTEAFF
TRBJ2-7 TRBV9 NA NA TGTGCCAGCAGCCCCTTAGCGACGAGCTCCTACGAGCAGTACTTC CASSPLATSSYEQYF
TRBJ1-1 TRBV5-1 NA NA TGCGCCAGCAGCTTGTCACAGGGGAACACTGAAGCTTTCTTT CASSLSQGNTEAFF